This note documents a single T cell receptor beta chain sequence. PCR amplification relied on 60 Vbeta primers (plus 13 Jbeta primers). The method was immunoSEQ multiplex PCR; TCRdb's version includes in-frame clones alone and lacks a portion of them. Of 100,000 to 150,000 clones in the sample, 70% to 90% were seen once. These data originate in a study of cytomegalovirus exposure and HLA in healthy donors. The sequence derives from a man aged 35 to 55 in good health and CMV-seronegative. Specimen: PBMCs.

The CDR3 loop reads CARSRPPDHPQFF. CDR3 DNA: TGTGCCAGAAGCCGTCCCCCAGATCACCCGCAGTTCTTC. The chain combines TRBV5-3 with TRBJ2-1; D gene ambiguous. TRBV5-3 is given ORF status, its function remaining uncertain. Trimming removed 4 bases at V and 12 bases at J, with 17 bases between. This CDR3 is 13 amino acids long.